The next 27 T cell receptor beta chains were all read from a single sample in a study of T cell changes during pregnancy in multiple sclerosis. Here immunoSEQ multiplex PCR was the method, and the copy in TCRdb shows in-frame clones only, minus some. This table holds approximately 100,000 clones, 85% to 95% found once. Sequences were derived from peripheral blood, sampled in the second trimester of pregnancy. All receptors come from a female donor with multiple sclerosis, enrolled in a pregnancy study.

This chain joins TRBV30 and TRBJ1-5; possible D gene TRBD1, 5 bases. Trimming took off 5 bases at V and 5 bases at J, with 13 bases between the two ends. The length of the CDR3 is 13 residues. The germline V gene has CDR1 GTSNPN and CDR2 SVGIG (reference sequence). The CDR3 sequence is CAWGGRADQPQHF. CDR3 coding DNA: TGTGCCTGGGGGGGGAGAGCGGATCAGCCCCAGCATTTT. The full variable domain, completed using reference TRBV30 and TRBJ1-5, is SQTIHQWPATLVQPVGSPLSLECTVEGTSNPNLYWYRQAAGRGLQLLFYSVGIGQISSEVPQNLSASRPQDRQFILSSKKLLLSDSGFYLCAWGGRADQPQHFGDGTRLSIL.

V is TRBV5-1 and J is TRBJ1-1; D uncertain. V dropped 5 bases and J dropped 0 bases, with 8 bases sitting between them. This CDR3 has 13 amino acids. The germline gives CDR1 SGHRS, CDR2 YFSETQ. CDR3 sequence (DNA): TGCGCCAGCAGGGTCGGAGTGAACACTGAAGCTTTCTTT. Translating it yields CASRVGVNTEAFF.

This sequence joins TRBV7-9 and TRBJ2-7, with no clear D. V was shortened by 0 bases and J by 3 bases, with 9 bases between the two germline ends. Germline CDR1 and CDR2: SEHNR and FQNEAQ (reference sequence). The CDR3 is 14 amino acids. The CDR3 nucleotides are TGTGCCAGCAGCTTAGCGGGCCTGCACTACGAGCAGTACTTC. Protein product: CASSLAGLHYEQYF. Using reference TRBV7-9 and TRBJ2-7 for the parts outside the CDR3, the full variable domain is DTGVSQNPRHKITKRGQNVTFRCDPISEHNRLYWYRQTLGQGPEFLTYFQNEAQLEKSRLLSDRFSAERPKGSFSTLEIQRTEQGDSAMYLCASSLAGLHYEQYFGPGTRLTVT.

J is TRBJ2-2 and V is TRBV28; tentative D call: TRBD2 (6 bases). The CDR3 loop spans 13 amino acids. Germline loops: CDR1 MDHEN, CDR2 SYDVKM. Trimming took 5 bases from V and 6 from J, leaving 10 bases between them. In nucleotides, the CDR3 is TGTGCCAGCAGTGGGACTGTCCCCGGGGAGCTGTTTTTT. It codes for CASSGTVPGELFF.

This clone was recorded once. This chain connects TRBV5-1 to TRBJ1-6; D is undetermined. The CDR3 is 19 residues long. Germline CDR1 and CDR2: SGHRS and YFSETQ. With 0 bases removed from V and 0 bases from J, the gap between germline ends came to 16 bases. The CDR3 DNA follows: TGCGCCAGCAGCTTGGGTGGGAGTTCGGGTAGCTCCTATAATTCACCCCTCCACTTT. Encoded protein: CASSLGGSSGSSYNSPLHF.

This chain's CDR3 is CAGGVSGYQPQHF. The CDR3 DNA reads TGTGCCGGGGGGGTTAGCGGTTATCAGCCCCAGCATTTT. This chain connects TRBV2 to TRBJ1-5, with TRBD1 as a possible D gene (5 bases). CDR3 length: 13 amino acids. V was pared by 11 bases and J by 5 bases, with 16 bases between. CDR1 and CDR2 (germline): SNHLY, FYNNEI.

The chain recombines TRBV9 with TRBJ1-4; a possible D gene is TRBD1 (5 bases). Trimming removed 4 bases at V and 1 base at J, with 11 bases between. The CDR3 runs to 15 residues. Germline V gives CDR1 SGDLS, CDR2 YYNGEE. The CDR3 loop reads CASSPQGGTNEKLFF. CDR3 DNA: TGTGCCAGCAGCCCCCAGGGAGGAACTAATGAAAAACTGTTTTTT.

In nucleotides, the CDR3 is TGTGCCAGTAGTATAACAGGGCTGAACACTGAAGCTTTCTTT. This sequence encodes CASSITGLNTEAFF. The V and J genes are TRBV19 and TRBJ1-1, with a possible D match to TRBD1 (6 bases). The CDR3 is 14 amino acids. CDR1 is LNHDA, CDR2 SQIVND, per germline (reference sequence). V was pared by 2 bases and J by 0 bases, with 7 bases between.

This clone was detected once. V and J are TRBV18 and TRBJ2-2; D remains ambiguous. The CDR3 spans 13 residues. CDR1 is KGHSH and CDR2 is LQKENI in the germline V gene. Trimming shortened V by 8 bases and J by 5 bases, and 12 bases separated the two germline ends. Here the CDR3 DNA reads TGTGCCAGCGTCGGAGATTATACCGGGGAGCTGTTTTTT. This translates into CASVGDYTGELFF.

V usage is TRBV30 and J usage is TRBJ2-5; perhaps TRBD1 as D (5 bases). There are 15 residues in the CDR3. The germline CDR1 and CDR2 sequences are GTSNPN and SVGIG (reference sequence). V dropped 0 bases and J dropped 0 bases, with 11 bases sitting between them. The CDR3 loop is CAWSVIARDQETQYF. The CDR3 coding sequence is TGTGCCTGGAGTGTGATTGCCAGGGACCAAGAGACCCAGTACTTC.

Here the CDR3 DNA reads TGTGCCAGCAGCACTAGCGGGAGGGCTGATAATGAGCAGTTCTTC. It translates to CASSTSGRADNEQFF. The V and J genes are TRBV21-1 and TRBJ2-1; the table's D call, TRBD2, has no DNA check behind it. TRBV21-1 is classified as a pseudogene. This CDR3 is built from 15 residues.

The chain couples TRBV5-6 to TRBJ2-1; 10 nucleotides line up with TRBD2. V lost 4 bases and J lost 2; bases outside the gene matches: 12. The CDR3 covers 18 residues. CDR1 and CDR2 from the germline V gene are SGHDT and YYEEEE. CDR3 sequence reads: CASSGGGLAGVPYNEQFF. CDR3 DNA sequence: TGTGCCAGCAGCGGGGGAGGGCTAGCGGGAGTTCCCTACAATGAGCAGTTCTTC.

V is TRBV9 and J is TRBJ1-2, with TRBD1 matching 12 bases. V was clipped by 2 bases and J by 4 bases; unmatched bases: 12. Per germline, CDR1 SGDLS and CDR2 YYNGEE. The CDR3 consists of 18 residues. CDR3 residues: CASSVGPGQGASGYGYTF. The CDR3 bases are TGTGCCAGCAGCGTTGGACCGGGACAGGGGGCTTCGGGCTATGGCTACACCTTC.

This clone was counted a single time. The V gene is TRBV27, the J gene TRBJ2-2, with TRBD1 matching 9 bases. This CDR3 has 15 residues. J gave up 7 bases and V 0 bases, and 3 bases lay outside the gene matches. Germline V gives CDR1 MNHEY, CDR2 SMNVEV (reference sequence). As DNA, the CDR3 is TGTGCCAGCAGTTTATCGATGGGACAGGGCGGGGAGCTGTTTTTT. This translates into CASSLSMGQGGELFF.

This chain joins TRBV27 and TRBJ2-3, with 10 bases lining up with TRBD2. The CDR3 has 16 residues. Germline V gene sequence: CDR1 MNHEY, CDR2 SMNVEV (reference sequence). The V segment lost 6 bases and the J segment 1 base; nucleotides outside the gene matches: 7. CDR3 sequence reads: CASSPGTSVRTDTQYF. The CDR3 DNA follows: TGTGCCAGCAGCCCCGGGACTAGCGTCCGCACAGATACGCAGTATTTT.

The V call is TRBV5-1, the J call TRBJ2-7, with 8 positions matching TRBD2. J gave up 3 bases and V 4 bases, and 9 bases lay outside the gene matches. CDR1 and CDR2 from the germline V gene are SGHRS and YFSETQ. CDR3 length: 15 residues. DNA for the CDR3: TGCGCCAGCAGCAATCGACTAGCGAGTAGCTACGAGCAGTACTTC. It yields the protein CASSNRLASSYEQYF. The full variable domain, completed using reference TRBV5-1 and TRBJ2-7, is KAGVTQTPRYLIKTRGQQVTLSCSPISGHRSVSWYQQTPGQGLQFLFEYFSETQRNKGNFPGRFSGRQFSNSRSEMNVSTLELGDSALYLCASSNRLASSYEQYFGPGTRLTVT.

Written as DNA, the CDR3 is TGTGCCACCCTCCCCGGGACAGGGTATAGTCAGCCCCAGCATTTT. Protein: CATLPGTGYSQPQHF. The J gene is TRBJ1-5, the V gene TRBV28; 9 bases are shared with TRBD1. The J segment lost 6 bases and the V segment lost 10 bases, leaving 13 bases of the junction unmatched. CDR3 length: 15 amino acids. Germline V gene data show CDR1 as MDHEN and CDR2 as SYDVKM. Full variable domain (remainder filled in from reference TRBV28 and TRBJ1-5): DVKVTQSSRYLVKRTGEKVFLECVQDMDHENMFWYRQDPGLGLRLIYFSYDVKMKEKGDIPEGYSVSREKKERFSLILESASTNQTSMYLCATLPGTGYSQPQHFGDGTRLSIL.

V gene TRBV9 combines with J gene TRBJ1-1; a possible D gene is TRBD1 (5 bases). The CDR3 has 15 amino acids. Germline V gene data show CDR1 as SGDLS and CDR2 as YYNGEE. The V and J ends lost 0 bases and 0 bases respectively, with 9 bases between them. CDR3 protein: CASSVVLGLNTEAFF. The CDR3 DNA reads TGTGCCAGCAGCGTAGTACTGGGGCTGAACACTGAAGCTTTCTTT.

The rearrangement joins TRBV2 to TRBJ1-2, with D possibly being TRBD1 (5 bases). Germline V gives CDR1 SNHLY, CDR2 FYNNEI. This CDR3 spans 18 amino acids. The ends were cut back, 3 bases at V and 0 bases at J, with 20 bases in the middle. The CDR3 DNA reads TGTGCCAGCAGTGACCCCCTACCCGGCAGGGCCTCTAACTATGGCTACACCTTC. Translation gives CASSDPLPGRASNYGYTF.

The chain has TRBV9 and TRBJ1-6; 8 bases line up with TRBD1. Germline loops: CDR1 SGDLS, CDR2 YYNGEE. V trimming: 4 bases; J trimming: 10 bases; junction bases outside the gene matches: 4. The CDR3 runs 13 residues. CDR3 region: CASSQGAGSPLHF. CDR3 bases: TGTGCCAGCAGCCAGGGGGCCGGGTCACCCCTCCACTTT.

V and J are TRBV29-1 and TRBJ2-7; TRBD1 matches 9 bases. Per germline, CDR1 SQVTM and CDR2 ANQGSEA. The CDR3 extends over 13 amino acids. Trimming cost V 2 bases and J 4 bases; bases outside gene matches: 3. CDR3 residues: CSVETGGEYEQYF. CDR3 bases: TGCAGCGTTGAAACAGGGGGCGAATACGAGCAGTACTTC.

The chain recombines TRBV5-6 with TRBJ2-2, with D perhaps matching TRBD2 (6 bases). V gave up 7 bases and J gave up 0 bases, with 16 bases separating them. This CDR3 has 16 amino acids. Germline-derived CDR1 and CDR2 are SGHDT and YYEEEE. The CDR3, as DNA: TGTGCCAGCCGGGAGTACGGGGGAACGAACACCGGGGAGCTGTTTTTT. Translated, it gives CASREYGGTNTGELFF.

Only a few counts were recorded for this clone. The chain recombines TRBV18 with TRBJ1-2; D is ambiguous. CDR1 and CDR2 from the germline V gene are KGHSH and LQKENI. The CDR3 has 12 residues. V lost 3 bases and J lost 11, with 13 bases in between. CDR3 amino acids: CASSPLDQVYTF. Written as DNA, the CDR3 is TGTGCCAGCTCACCCCTTGATCAGGTGTACACCTTC. The entire variable domain, with the rest obtained from reference TRBV18 and TRBJ1-2, is as follows: NAGVMQNPRHLVRRRGQEARLRCSPMKGHSHVYWYRQLPEEGLKFMVYLQKENIIDESGMPKERFSAEFPKEGPSILRIQQVVRGDSAAYFCASSPLDQVYTFGSGTRLTVV.

The chain links TRBV5-1 to TRBJ1-1; the match to TRBD1 covers 7 bases. V lost 4 bases, J lost 2 bases, and 8 bases stayed unmatched. Germline CDR1 reads SGHRS; CDR2 reads YFSETQ. The CDR3 runs to 15 residues. In DNA, the CDR3 is TGCGCCAGCAGCCCAGGGGGAATAGGCAACACTGAAGCTTTCTTT. Translation gives CASSPGGIGNTEAFF.

The chain links TRBV5-1 to TRBJ2-7; 7 bases fit TRBD2. Losses at the gene ends were 0 bases for V and 4 bases for J; bases not matched to a gene: 4. The CDR3 contains 14 residues. Germline loops: CDR1 SGHRS, CDR2 YFSETQ. The CDR3 DNA reads TGCGCCAGCAGCTTGGGGGGGACTACATACGAGCAGTACTTC. It codes for CASSLGGTTYEQYF.

The chain recombines TRBV11-2 with TRBJ2-1; 8 nucleotides agree with TRBD2. Per germline, CDR1 SGHAT and CDR2 FQNNGV. The CDR3 is made up of 17 amino acids. The V segment lost 4 bases and the J segment 2 bases; nucleotides outside the gene matches: 10. CDR3 sequence reads: CASSSRGVRGAYNEQFF. For the CDR3, the DNA is TGTGCCAGCAGCTCCAGAGGAGTGCGGGGGGCCTACAATGAGCAGTTCTTC. Together with reference TRBV11-2 and TRBJ2-1, the CDR3 gives the full variable domain: EAGVAQSPRYKIIEKRQSVAFWCNPISGHATLYWYQQILGQGPKLLIQFQNNGVVDDSQLPKDRFSAERLKGVDSTLKIQPAKLEDSAVYLCASSSRGVRGAYNEQFFGPGTRLTVL.

The CDR3 region has the DNA TGTGCCAGCAGCTTAGCTAGCGGGGGGGCGGGTGAGCAGTTCTTC. Amino acid sequence: CASSLASGGAGEQFF. The V and J genes are TRBV7-3 and TRBJ2-1, with 12 bases matching TRBD2. This CDR3 spans 15 amino acids. Per the germline V gene, CDR1 is SGHTA and CDR2 is FQGTGA. Unmatched junction bases numbered 5, after V lost 2 bases and J lost 9 bases.